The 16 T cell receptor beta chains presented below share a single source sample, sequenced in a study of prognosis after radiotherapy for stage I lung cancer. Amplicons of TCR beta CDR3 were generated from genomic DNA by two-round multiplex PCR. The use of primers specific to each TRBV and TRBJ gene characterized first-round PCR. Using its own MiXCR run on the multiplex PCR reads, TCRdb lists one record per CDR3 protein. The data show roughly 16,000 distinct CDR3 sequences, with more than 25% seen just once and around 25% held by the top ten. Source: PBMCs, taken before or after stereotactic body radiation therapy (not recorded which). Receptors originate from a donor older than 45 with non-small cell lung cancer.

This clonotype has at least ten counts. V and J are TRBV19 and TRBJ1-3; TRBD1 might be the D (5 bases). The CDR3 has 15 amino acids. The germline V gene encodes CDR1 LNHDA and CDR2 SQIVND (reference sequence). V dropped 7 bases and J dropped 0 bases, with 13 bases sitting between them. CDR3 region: CASTMGPNSGNTIYF. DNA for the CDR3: TGTGCCAGTACTATGGGACCGAACTCTGGAAACACCATATATTTT.

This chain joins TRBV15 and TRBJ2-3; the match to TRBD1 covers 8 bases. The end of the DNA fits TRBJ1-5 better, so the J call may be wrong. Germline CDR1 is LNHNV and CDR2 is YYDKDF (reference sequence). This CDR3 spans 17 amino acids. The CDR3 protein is CATSRSRTGRVTDTQHF. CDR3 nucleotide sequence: TGTGCCACCAGCCGATCCAGGACAGGGCGGGTCACAGATACGCAGCATTTT.

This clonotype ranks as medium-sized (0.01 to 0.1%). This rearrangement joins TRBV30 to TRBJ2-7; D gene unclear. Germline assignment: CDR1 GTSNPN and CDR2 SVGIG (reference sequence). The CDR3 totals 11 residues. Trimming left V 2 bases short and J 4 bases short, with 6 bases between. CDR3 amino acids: CAWSLGYEQYF. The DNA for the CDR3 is TGTGCCTGGAGTTTAGGGTACGAGCAGTACTTC.

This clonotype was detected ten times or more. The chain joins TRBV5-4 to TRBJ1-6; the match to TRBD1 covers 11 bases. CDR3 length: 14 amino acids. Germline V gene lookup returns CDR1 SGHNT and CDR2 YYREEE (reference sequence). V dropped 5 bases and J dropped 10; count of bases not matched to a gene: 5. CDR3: CASRGGQGESPLHF. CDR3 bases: TGTGCCAGCAGAGGGGGACAGGGGGAATCACCCCTCCACTTT.

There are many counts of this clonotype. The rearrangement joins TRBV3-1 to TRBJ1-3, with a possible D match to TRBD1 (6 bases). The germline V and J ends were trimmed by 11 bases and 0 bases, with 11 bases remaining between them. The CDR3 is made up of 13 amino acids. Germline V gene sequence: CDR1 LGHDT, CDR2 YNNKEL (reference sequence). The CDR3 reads CAAGGASGNTIYF. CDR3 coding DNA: TGTGCCGCCGGGGGGGCCTCTGGAAACACCATATATTTT.

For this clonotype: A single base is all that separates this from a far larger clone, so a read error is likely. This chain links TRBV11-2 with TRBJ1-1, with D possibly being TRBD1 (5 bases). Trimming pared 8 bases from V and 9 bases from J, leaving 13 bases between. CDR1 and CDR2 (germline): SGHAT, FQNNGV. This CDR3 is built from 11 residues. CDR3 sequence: CASGQTAQAFF. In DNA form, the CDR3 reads TGTGCCAGCGGTCAGACAGCCCAAGCTTTCTTT. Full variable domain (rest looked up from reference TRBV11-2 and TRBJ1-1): EAGVAQSPRYKIIEKRQSVAFWCNPISGHATLYWYQQILGQGPKLLIQFQNNGVVDDSQLPKDRFSAERLKGVDSTLKIQPAKLEDSAVYLCASGQTAQAFFGQGTRLTVV.

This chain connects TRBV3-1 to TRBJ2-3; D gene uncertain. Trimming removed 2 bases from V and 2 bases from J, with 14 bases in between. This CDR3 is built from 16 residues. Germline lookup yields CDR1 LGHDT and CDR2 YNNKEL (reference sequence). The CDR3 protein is CASSQRAVADTDTQYF. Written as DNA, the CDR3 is TGTGCCAGCAGCCAAAGGGCGGTAGCAGACACAGATACGCAGTATTTT.

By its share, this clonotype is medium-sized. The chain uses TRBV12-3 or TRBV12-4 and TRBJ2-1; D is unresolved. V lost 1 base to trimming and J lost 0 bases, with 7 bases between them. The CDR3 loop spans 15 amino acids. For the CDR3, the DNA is TGTGCCAGCAGTTTAGACACTTACTCCTACAATGAGCAGTTCTTC. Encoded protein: CASSLDTYSYNEQFF.

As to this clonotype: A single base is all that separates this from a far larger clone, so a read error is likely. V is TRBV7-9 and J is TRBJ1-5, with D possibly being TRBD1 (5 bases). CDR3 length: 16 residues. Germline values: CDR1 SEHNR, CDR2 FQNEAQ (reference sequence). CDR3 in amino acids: CASSQVTDNSNKPQHF. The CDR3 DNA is TGCGCCAGCAGCCAAGTGACAGATAATAGCAATAAGCCCCAGCATTTT.

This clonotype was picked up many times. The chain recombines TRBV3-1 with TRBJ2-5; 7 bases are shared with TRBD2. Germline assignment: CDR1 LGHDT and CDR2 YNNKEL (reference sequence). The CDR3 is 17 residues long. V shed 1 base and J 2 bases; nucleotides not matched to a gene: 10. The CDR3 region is CASSQGFVGGLQETQYF. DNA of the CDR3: TGTGCCAGCAGCCAAGGATTCGTGGGAGGGCTTCAAGAGACCCAGTACTTC.

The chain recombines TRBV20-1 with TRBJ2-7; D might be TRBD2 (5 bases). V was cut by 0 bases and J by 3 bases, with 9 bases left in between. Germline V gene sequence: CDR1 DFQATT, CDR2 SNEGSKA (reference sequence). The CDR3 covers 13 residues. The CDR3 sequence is CSARDLEGYEQYF. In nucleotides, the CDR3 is TGCAGTGCTAGAGACCTAGAGGGCTACGAGCAGTACTTC.

CDR3 loop: CSAGGGNQETQYF. The CDR3 DNA sequence: TGCAGTGCGGGTGGGGGGAACCAAGAGACCCAGTACTTC. V usage is TRBV20-1 and J usage is TRBJ2-5, with D maybe TRBD2 (6 bases). Trimming left V 6 bases short and J 0 bases short, with 11 bases between. This CDR3 spans 13 amino acids. The germline V gene encodes CDR1 DFQATT and CDR2 SNEGSKA (reference sequence).

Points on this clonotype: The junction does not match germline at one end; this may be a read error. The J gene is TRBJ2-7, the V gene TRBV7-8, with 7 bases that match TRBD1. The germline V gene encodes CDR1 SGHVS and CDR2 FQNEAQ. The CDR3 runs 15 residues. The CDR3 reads CASSTTGVASYEQCF. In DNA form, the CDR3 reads TGTGCCAGCAGCACCACAGGGGTCGCGTCCTACGAGCAGTGCTTC.

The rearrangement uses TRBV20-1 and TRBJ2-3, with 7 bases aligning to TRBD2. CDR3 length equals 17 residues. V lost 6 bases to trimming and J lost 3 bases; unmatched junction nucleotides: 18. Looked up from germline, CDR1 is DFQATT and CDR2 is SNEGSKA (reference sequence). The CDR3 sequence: CSAAGWWGGVSTDTQYF. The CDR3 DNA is TGCAGTGCCGCAGGGTGGTGGGGGGGAGTGTCGACAGATACGCAGTATTTT.

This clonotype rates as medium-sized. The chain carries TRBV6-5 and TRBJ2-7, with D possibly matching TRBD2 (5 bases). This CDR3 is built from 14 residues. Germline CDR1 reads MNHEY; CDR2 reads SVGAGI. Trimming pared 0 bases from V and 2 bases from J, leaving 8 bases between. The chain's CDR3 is CASSYSYGTYEQYF. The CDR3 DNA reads TGTGCCAGCAGTTACTCGTACGGGACCTACGAGCAGTACTTC.

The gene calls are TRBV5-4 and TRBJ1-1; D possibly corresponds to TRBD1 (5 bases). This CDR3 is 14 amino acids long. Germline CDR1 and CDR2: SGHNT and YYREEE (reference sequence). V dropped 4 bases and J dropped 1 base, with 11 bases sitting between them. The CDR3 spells CASSPGQRNTEAFF. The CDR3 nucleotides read TGTGCCAGCAGCCCCGGACAACGGAACACTGAAGCTTTCTTT.